This T cell receptor beta chain came from a study of blood T cells in healthy people across ages. Findings and caveats of the study: Naive T cell percentage showed a strong correlation with TCR beta diversity.

The V gene lost 6 bases and the J gene lost 3 bases, with 12 bases spanning the gap. This CDR3 region has 14 residues. Primers used in a second PCR of about 6 to 11 cycles were a sample-barcoded 5' primer and a J-beta primer mix. TCRdb reprocessed the 5' RACE reads with MiXCR, giving one entry per CDR3 protein. This table holds 550,000 to 750,000 distinct CDR3 sequences, approximately 21% found once. In this sample, this clonotype turned up a few times. Its antigen is not known. The clonotype was recovered from a man between 65 and 85 years old in good health. The sequencing sample was made of blood. J is TRBJ1-3 and V is TRBV12-3 or TRBV12-4, with TRBD1 as a possible D gene (5 bases). CDR3 sequence: CASRPSGFGNTIYF. In DNA form, the CDR3 reads TGTGCCAGCAGGCCCTCAGGGTTTGGAAACACCATATATTTT.